The present T cell receptor (beta chain) was sequenced within a study of blood T cell repertoires in COVID-19. About the research overall: Acute and convalescent COVID-19 specimens originated in the United States, Italy and Spain. T cells, B-cell-depleted T cells, or PBMCs supplied cDNA or gDNA.

In the authors' methods: Amplification of reference gene primers provided the estimated nucleated cell counts. The repertoire was sequenced with immunoSEQ multiplex PCR; TCRdb's copy has only in-frame clones and lacks some. V, J and clone size were drawn from that table, and D and trimming were deduced from the DNA. Among roughly 73,000 clones listed, 80% to 90% were seen once. The TCR comes from a woman in her seventies with acute or convalescent COVID-19. Sequenced sample: peripheral blood.

Here the CDR3 DNA reads TGTGCCAGTAGTATCGCAGCGGGAGCGGGGCACGGGGAGCTGTTTTTT. Translation gives CASSIAAGAGHGELFF. This chain links TRBV19 with TRBJ2-2, with 8 bases that match TRBD2. Germline CDR1 is LNHDA and CDR2 is SQIVND (reference sequence). Unmatched junction bases numbered 10, after V lost 3 bases and J lost 7 bases. The CDR3 extends over 16 amino acids.